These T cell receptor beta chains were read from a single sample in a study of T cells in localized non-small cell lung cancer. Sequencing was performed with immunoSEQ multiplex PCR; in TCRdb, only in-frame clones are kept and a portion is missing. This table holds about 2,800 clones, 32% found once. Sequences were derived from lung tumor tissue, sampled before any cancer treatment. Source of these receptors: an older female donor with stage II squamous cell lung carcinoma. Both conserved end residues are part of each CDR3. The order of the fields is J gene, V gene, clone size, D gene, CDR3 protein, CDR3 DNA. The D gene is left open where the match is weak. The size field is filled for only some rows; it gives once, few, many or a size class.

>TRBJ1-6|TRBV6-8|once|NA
CASKYRTDNSPLHF
TGTGCCAGCAAGTACCGGACAGATAATTCACCCCTCCACTTT
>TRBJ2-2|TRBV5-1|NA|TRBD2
CASSLLAGETGELFF
TGCGCCAGCAGCTTGTTAGCGGGAGAGACCGGGGAGCTGTTTTTT
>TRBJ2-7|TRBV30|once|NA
CAWSVTRSTEQYF
TGTGCCTGGAGTGTTACGAGAAGTACCGAGCAGTACTTC
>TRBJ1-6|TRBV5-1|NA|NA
CASSLPSSYNSPLHF
TGCGCCAGCAGCCTCCCTAGCTCCTATAATTCACCCCTCCACTTT
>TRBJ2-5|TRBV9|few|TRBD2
CASSANPRGGVETQYF
TGTGCCAGCAGCGCCAATCCCCGGGGAGGGGTAGAGACCCAGTACTTC
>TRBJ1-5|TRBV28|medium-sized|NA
CASSQTANSNQPQHF
TGTGCCAGCAGTCAGACAGCAAATAGCAATCAGCCCCAGCATTTT
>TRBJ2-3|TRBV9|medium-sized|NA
CASSVDSGRGFSTDTQYF
TGTGCCAGCAGCGTAGATAGTGGTCGGGGATTTTCCACAGATACGCAGTATTTT
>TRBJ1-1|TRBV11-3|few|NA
CASSFPGSQFNTEAFF
TGTGCCAGCAGCTTCCCGGGAAGCCAATTTAACACTGAAGCTTTCTTT
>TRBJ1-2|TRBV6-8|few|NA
CASTPAGGYGYTF
TGTGCCAGCACCCCCGCGGGCGGCTATGGCTACACCTTC
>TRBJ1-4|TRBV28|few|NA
CASSFSDAYNEKLFF
TGTGCCAGCAGTTTCTCGGACGCGTATAATGAAAAACTGTTTTTT
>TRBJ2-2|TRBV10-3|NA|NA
CAISEVGGGELFF
TGTGCCATCAGTGAGGTGGGAGGCGGGGAGCTGTTTTTT
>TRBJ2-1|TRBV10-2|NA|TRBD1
CASRRDRSFNEQFF
TGCGCCAGCAGGCGGGACAGGTCCTTCAATGAGCAGTTCTTC
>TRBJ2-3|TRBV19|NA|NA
CASSGQGGSIDTQYF
TGTGCCAGTAGTGGGCAGGGGGGTTCGATAGATACGCAGTATTTT
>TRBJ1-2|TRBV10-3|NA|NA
CAISESELRRPNYGYTF
TGTGCCATCAGTGAGTCGGAGCTCAGGCGGCCTAACTATGGCTACACCTTC
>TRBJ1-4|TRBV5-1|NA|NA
CASGEQGNNEKLFF
TGCGCCAGCGGAGAACAGGGAAATAATGAAAAACTGTTTTTT
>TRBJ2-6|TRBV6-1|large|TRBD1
CASSEEGTGPQGLTF
TGTGCCAGCAGTGAAGAAGGGACAGGTCCTCAGGGCCTGACTTTC
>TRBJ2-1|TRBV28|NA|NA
CASSLSRYEQFF
TGTGCCAGCAGCCTTAGTAGGTATGAGCAGTTCTTC
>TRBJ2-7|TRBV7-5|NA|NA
CASSLSQGGYEQYF
TGTGCCAGCAGCTTAAGCCAGGGGGGCTACGAGCAGTACTTC
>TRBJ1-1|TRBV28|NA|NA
CASSLWYSRGNTEAFF
TGTGCCAGCAGTTTATGGTACAGTCGGGGGAACACTGAAGCTTTCTTT
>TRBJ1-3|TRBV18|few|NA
CASSSNTGTGNTIYF
TGTGCCAGCTCATCAAACACAGGGACTGGAAACACCATATATTTT
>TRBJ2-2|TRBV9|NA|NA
CASSVVGGSNTGELFF
TGTGCCAGCAGCGTAGTGGGCGGGTCGAATACCGGGGAGCTGTTTTTT
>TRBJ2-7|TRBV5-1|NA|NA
CASSPYYGLAYEQYF
TGCGCCAGCAGTCCTTATTATGGATTGGCCTACGAGCAGTACTTC
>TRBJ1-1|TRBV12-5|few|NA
CASATSGTEAFF
TGTGCCAGCGCCACATCGGGAACTGAAGCTTTCTTT
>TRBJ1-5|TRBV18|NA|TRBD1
CASSPGQGIGQPQHF
TGTGCCAGCTCACCGGGACAGGGAATAGGTCAGCCCCAGCATTTT
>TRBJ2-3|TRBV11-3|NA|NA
CASSLGVGSGTDTQYF
TGTGCCAGCAGCTTGGGGGTGGGGTCCGGCACAGATACGCAGTATTTT
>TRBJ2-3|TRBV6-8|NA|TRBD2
CAIGVAGGPGKDTQYF
TGTGCCATCGGAGTAGCGGGGGGGCCAGGAAAAGATACGCAGTATTTT
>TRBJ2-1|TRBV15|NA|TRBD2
CATSRALGGYNEQFF
TGTGCCACCAGCAGAGCCCTGGGGGGGTACAATGAGCAGTTCTTC
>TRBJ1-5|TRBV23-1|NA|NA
CASSRITRVRGRCNQPQHF
TGCGCCAGCAGTCGAATTACAAGGGTCCGGGGTAGGTGCAATCAGCCCCAGCATTTT
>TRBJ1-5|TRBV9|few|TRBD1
CASRLTGGAGQPQHF
TGTGCCAGCAGGTTAACAGGGGGCGCGGGTCAGCCCCAGCATTTT
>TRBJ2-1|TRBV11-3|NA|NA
CASASAGTYNEQFF
TGTGCCAGCGCTTCGGCGGGAACCTACAATGAGCAGTTCTTC
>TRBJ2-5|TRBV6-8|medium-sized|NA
CASSSAAGLLETQYF
TGTGCCAGCAGTTCAGCGGCGGGACTCTTGGAGACCCAGTACTTC
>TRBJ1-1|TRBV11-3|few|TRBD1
CASSYRTGNTEAFF
TGTGCCAGCAGCTATCGGACAGGGAACACTGAAGCTTTCTTT
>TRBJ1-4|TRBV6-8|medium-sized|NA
CASSYVVAGEKLFF
TGTGCCAGCAGTTACGTGGTAGCAGGGGAAAAACTGTTTTTT
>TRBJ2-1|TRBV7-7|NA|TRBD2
CASSLRGLDNEQFF
TGTGCCAGCAGCCTTCGTGGACTAGACAATGAGCAGTTCTTC
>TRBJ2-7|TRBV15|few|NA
CATSRDQSRYEQYF
TGTGCCACCAGCAGAGATCAAAGTCGGTACGAGCAGTACTTC
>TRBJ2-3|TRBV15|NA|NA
CATSRDRRAPDTQYF
TGTGCCACCAGCAGAGATAGAAGGGCCCCAGATACGCAGTATTTT
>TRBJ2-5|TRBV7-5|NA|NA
CASSSGLAGDETQYF
TGTGCCAGCAGCTCCGGACTAGCGGGAGACGAGACCCAGTACTTC
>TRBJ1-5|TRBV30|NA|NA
CAWSVGSNQPQHF
TGTGCCTGGAGTGTAGGTAGCAATCAGCCCCAGCATTTT
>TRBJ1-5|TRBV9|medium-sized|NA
CASTKALSNQPQHF
TGTGCCAGCACCAAGGCGCTTAGCAATCAGCCCCAGCATTTT
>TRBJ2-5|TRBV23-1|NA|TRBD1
CASSQGNRGEETQYF
TGCGCCAGCAGTCAAGGGAACAGGGGAGAAGAGACCCAGTACTTC
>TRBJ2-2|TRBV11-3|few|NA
CASSFSGFNTGELFF
TGTGCCAGCAGCTTCTCAGGGTTCAACACCGGGGAGCTGTTTTTT
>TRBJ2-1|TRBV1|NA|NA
CASSSPGGTEQFF
TGCGCCAGCAGCTCGCCGGGGGGGACTGAGCAGTTCTTC
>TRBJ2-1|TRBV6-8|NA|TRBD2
CASTRGASGAYNEQFF
TGTGCCAGCACTAGGGGGGCTAGCGGGGCTTACAATGAGCAGTTCTTC
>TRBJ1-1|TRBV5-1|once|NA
CASSLGAMNTEAFF
TGCGCCAGCAGCTTGGGGGCCATGAACACTGAAGCTTTCTTT
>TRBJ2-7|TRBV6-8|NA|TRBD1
CASYGTGGSYEQYF
TGTGCCAGCTACGGGACAGGGGGCTCCTACGAGCAGTACTTC
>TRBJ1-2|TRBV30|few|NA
CAWSIAGNGYTF
TGTGCCTGGAGTATAGCAGGGAATGGCTACACCTTC
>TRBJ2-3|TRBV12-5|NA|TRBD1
CASGVDRGIADTQYF
TGTGCTAGTGGGGTCGACAGGGGGATAGCGGATACGCAGTATTTT
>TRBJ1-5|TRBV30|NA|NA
CAWGEQANQPQHF
TGTGCCTGGGGAGAGCAGGCTAATCAGCCCCAGCATTTT
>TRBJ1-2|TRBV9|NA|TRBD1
CASRAPGQGGSGYTF
TGTGCCAGCAGAGCACCGGGACAGGGGGGATCTGGCTACACCTTC
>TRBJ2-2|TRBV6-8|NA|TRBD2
CASSDRSGLAGVRTGELFF
TGTGCCAGCAGTGATCGCTCGGGGCTAGCGGGAGTACGGACCGGGGAGCTGTTTTTT
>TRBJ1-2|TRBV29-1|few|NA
CSVQDGNYGYTF
TGCAGCGTCCAGGACGGTAACTATGGCTACACCTTC
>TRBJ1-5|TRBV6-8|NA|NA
CASSYRRESRNQPQHF
TGTGCCAGCAGTTACCGGAGGGAGTCTCGCAATCAGCCCCAGCATTTT
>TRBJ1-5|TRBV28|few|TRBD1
CASTPSGQGIDQPQHF
TGTGCCAGCACTCCATCGGGACAGGGGATCGATCAGCCCCAGCATTTT
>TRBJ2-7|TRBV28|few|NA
CASSPAQDNYEQYF
TGTGCCAGCAGTCCCGCTCAGGACAACTACGAGCAGTACTTC
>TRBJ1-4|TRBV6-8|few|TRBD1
CASSYWGQGATNEKLFF
TGTGCCAGCAGTTACTGGGGACAGGGAGCAACTAATGAAAAACTGTTTTTT